A single T cell receptor beta chain is shown here with its context. Its antigen specificity is not known. Qualities for individual bases were not recorded, and no much larger clone is one base off. The data originate from a study of blood T cell repertoires in COVID-19 (dated by TCRdb to 2020 to 2021). With regard to the full study: Collaborator samples came from the United States, Italy and Spain and covered acute and convalescent phases of COVID-19. The prospective study material was composed of cDNA or gDNA derived from T cells, B-cell-depleted T cells, or PBMCs. The dataset comprised deeply sampled blood TCRbeta repertoires from subjects exposed to, actively infected with, or recovered from COVID-19. The repertoires were released in a freely available public database meant as a resource for research on the immune response to SARS-CoV-2. The samples were drawn from the first 160 participants of the ongoing ImmuneRACE study and from 950 to 1,500 subjects provided by 6 global collaborators. A de-identified subject ID, COVID-19 status, age in years and sex were almost always included in the sample metadata. Where available, HLA class I and class II types were obtained from metadata supplied by the sample provider rather than from assay-based typing.

Overall study results and their limits: How much clinical and demographic metadata was included differed by source and by participant, and the metadata was provided uncurated.

Participants in the prospective study were enrolled through a virtual design, were aged about 18 to 90 years, and lived in roughly 24 United States geographic areas. In the prospective study, cohorts were assigned on the basis of participant-reported clinical history obtained from a screening survey and a study questionnaire. Recovered participants in ImmuneRACE Cohort 3 were defined as having two consecutive negative NP/OP PCR tests, clearance from a healthcare professional, or resolution of symptoms. In the prospective study, whole blood, serum and a nasopharyngeal or oropharyngeal swab were collected from each participant by mobile phlebotomists. Over a 2-month period, participants in the prospective study had the option of providing additional blood draws and questionnaires. Prospective study blood samples were shipped either frozen or at room temperature before DNA extraction. The CDR3 goes from the cysteine to the phenylalanine over 14 residues. Just CDR3 DNA is preserved here, 42 bases in frame from base 1. V and J lose 2 bases and 6 bases, and a span of 8 bases separates them. CDR1 and CDR2 are drawn from the germline V gene: MNHNS, SASEGT.

The immunoSEQ Assay, a bias-controlled multiplex PCR, was used to amplify TCRbeta CDR3 regions from genomic DNA. In the authors' own workflow: Within the assay, amplification of reference gene primers was used to estimate how many nucleated cells each sample contained. Sequence reads were collapsed and filtered to measure the absolute abundance of every unique TCRbeta CDR3 rearrangement. For each sample, productive Simpson clonality was calculated as the square root of Simpson's diversity index across productive rearrangements. The clones in this table, taken by TCRdb from immuneACCESS, are in-frame only. Not every clone is retained; where verified, under half of the shortfall comes from an unresolved V gene, and the cause of the rest is unknown. D and trimming were read from the DNA, whereas the V and J calls and clone size are those reported in that table. The sample contains some 270,000 clones, 70% to 90% of them found a single time. Together, the top ten hold 3.5% to 4.5% of the sample.

The sequence was obtained from a woman aged 25 to 45 who had recovered from COVID-19. This receptor chain uses TRBV6-1 and TRBJ1-6, with the D gene not clear enough to name. The sample was PBMCs or T cells enriched from blood (not recorded which). The bases read TGTGCCAGCAGTGAACAGTTTATTAATTCACCCCTCCACTTT. The translation is CASSEQFINSPLHF.